This T cell receptor (beta chain) was observed in a study of multiple sclerosis patients with progressive multifocal leukoencephalopathy. Profiled with immunoSEQ multiplex PCR; TCRdb holds only in-frame clones, not every one. The repertoire includes more than 30,000 clones, approximately 88% of them detected once, and about 6.1% sits in the top ten. Germline trimming cut 0 bases from V and 5 bases from J; bases unmatched to any gene: 9. The CDR3 runs 16 residues. Germline lookup yields CDR1 SGHNT and CDR2 YYREEE (reference sequence). The time point here: time of PML onset. The source was PBMCs, collected from a patient treated with natalizumab. The receptor comes from a woman between 35 and 50 years old with progressive multifocal leukoencephalopathy. The V call is TRBV5-4, the J call TRBJ2-3, with TRBD1 matching over 7 bases. The CDR3 nucleotides are TGTGCCAGCAGCTTGGCAGCAGGGACAGTCCTAGATACGCAGTATTTT. It yields the protein CASSLAAGTVLDTQYF.